This is a list of T cell receptor beta chains from one sample in a study of blood T cell repertoires in COVID-19. TCRdb's copy holds only in-frame clones and misses some; the assay was immunoSEQ multiplex PCR. This sample yields about 270,000 clones, of which 80% to 95% are seen a single time; 2.8% belongs to the top ten. Sequenced: PBMCs or T cells enriched from blood (not recorded which). The origin of the receptors is a man aged 40-49 years who had been exposed to COVID-19. CDR3s include the opening cysteine and the closing phenylalanine or tryptophan. The order of the fields is J gene, V gene, D gene, clone size, CDR3 DNA, CDR3 protein. A D gene is named only where the DNA matches it firmly. Clone size is shown for a subset of rows, as once, few, many or a class of expanded clone.

TRBJ1-5 | TRBV30 | TRBD1 | NA | TGTGCCTGGAGAGGCGGGACAGGGTGGAATCAGCCCCAGCATTTT | CAWRGGTGWNQPQHF
TRBJ1-3 | TRBV5-6 | TRBD1 | NA | TGTGCCAGCAGCTCCAGGGGGCCTTCTGGAAACACCATATATTTT | CASSSRGPSGNTIYF
TRBJ2-2 | TRBV6-1 | NA | NA | TGTGCCAGCAGTGAGAGCACCGGGGAGCTGTTTTTT | CASSESTGELFF
TRBJ1-5 | TRBV5-1 | NA | NA | TGCGCCAGCAGCTTGGCCGGGGACAACAATCAGCCCCAGCATTTT | CASSLAGDNNQPQHF
TRBJ2-1 | TRBV5-3 | NA | NA | TGTGCCAGAAGCTTGGCGCTTACGGGTAGAGACGATGAGCAGTTCTTC | CARSLALTGRDDEQFF
TRBJ1-5 | TRBV28 | NA | few | TGTGCCAGCAGTTTAGAGCCGGGATACAATCAGCCCCAGCATTTT | CASSLEPGYNQPQHF
TRBJ2-5 | TRBV5-4 | NA | NA | TGTGCCAGCAGCTTGGTGGGGGCGGGAGTGGAAGAGACCCAGTACTTC | CASSLVGAGVEETQYF
TRBJ2-5 | TRBV5-4 | TRBD1 | NA | TGTGCCAGCAGCTGGGACAGTATCGAGACCCAGTACTTC | CASSWDSIETQYF
TRBJ2-7 | TRBV5-1 | TRBD2 | NA | TGCGCCAGCAGCCCCTCCGGGACTAGCGGGAGAGGCCTCGAGCAGTACTTC | CASSPSGTSGRGLEQYF
TRBJ1-1 | TRBV15 | NA | NA | TGTGCCACCAGCATGGACACGGTGGAGATGAACACTGAAGCTTTCTTT | CATSMDTVEMNTEAFF
TRBJ2-6 | TRBV7-8 | NA | NA | TGTGCCAGCAGCAGGGAGTTTGGGGCCAACGTCCTGACTTTC | CASSREFGANVLTF
TRBJ1-1 | TRBV4-1 | NA | NA | TGCGCCAGCAGACCAGTGGGAGGGCGGAACACTGAAGCTTTCTTT | CASRPVGGRNTEAFF
TRBJ1-1 | TRBV5-6 | TRBD1 | NA | TGTGCCAGCAGCTTGGTGTCAGGGGGCCGGACTGAAGCTTTCTTT | CASSLVSGGRTEAFF
TRBJ2-2 | TRBV18 | NA | NA | TGTGCCAGCTCACCTAGCGGGGAGCTGTTTTTT | CASSPSGELFF
TRBJ1-1 | TRBV23-1 | TRBD1 | once | TGCGCCAGCAGTCAATCGGGGGGACAGATCTTCATGAAGAACACTGAAGCTTTCTTT | CASSQSGGQIFMKNTEAFF
TRBJ2-4 | TRBV27 | NA | NA | TGTGCCAGCAGTTTTGAGGGTGAAGCCAAAAACATTCAGTACTTC | CASSFEGEAKNIQYF
TRBJ2-1 | TRBV30 | TRBD2 | NA | TGTGCCTGGGGGGGACTAGCGGGAACTTACAATGAGCAGTTCTTC | CAWGGLAGTYNEQFF
TRBJ2-3 | TRBV30 | NA | few | TGTGCCTGGTTCCGTGAGGGCGGCACAGATACGCAGTATTTT | CAWFREGGTDTQYF
TRBJ2-7 | TRBV30 | NA | NA | TGTGCCTGGAGTGTTGGCGGGTACGAGCAGTACTTC | CAWSVGGYEQYF
TRBJ1-5 | TRBV30 | TRBD1 | NA | TGTGCCTGGTCCCGGGACAGGGGTTTTCAGCCCCAGCATTTT | CAWSRDRGFQPQHF
TRBJ2-7 | TRBV3-1/TRBV3-2 | TRBD2 | NA | TGTGCCAGCAGCCAAGAACGACTAGCGACAACCTACGAGCAGTACTTC | CASSQERLATTYEQYF
TRBJ2-3 | TRBV28 | TRBD2 | NA | TGTGCCAGCAGTTCCCTACTAGCGGCTAGCACAGATACGCAGTATTTT | CASSSLLAASTDTQYF
TRBJ1-2 | TRBV11-3 | NA | NA | TGTGCCAGCAGTCTAGGAGTTATGGATTCGGGCTATGGCTACACCTTC | CASSLGVMDSGYGYTF
TRBJ2-1 | TRBV19 | TRBD1 | NA | TGTGCCAGTAGTACGGGACAGGAATTCGGTGAGCAGTTCTTC | CASSTGQEFGEQFF
TRBJ2-7 | TRBV4-1 | TRBD1 | NA | TGCGCCAGCAGCCAAGATTCCAGGACAGGGTTCCCCTACGAGCAGTACTTC | CASSQDSRTGFPYEQYF
TRBJ1-1 | TRBV29-1 | NA | once | TGCAGCGTTCACTTGTCGAACACTGAAGCTTTCTTT | CSVHLSNTEAFF
TRBJ2-5 | TRBV28 | TRBD2 | NA | TGTGCCAGCAGTCCCTACCGGACTAGCGGGAGAAGAAAAGGAGAGACCCAGTACTTC | CASSPYRTSGRRKGETQYF
TRBJ1-1 | TRBV12-3/TRBV12-4 | TRBD1 | NA | TGTGCCAGCACTCGGACAGGGGGTACTGAAGCTTTCTTT | CASTRTGGTEAFF
TRBJ2-4 | TRBV2 | TRBD1 | NA | TGTGCCAGCAGAGAAGGGACAGGTAGTTTGTGGGCCAAAAACATTCAGTACTTC | CASREGTGSLWAKNIQYF